The subject of this entry is one T cell receptor (beta chain). TCRdb called the 5' RACE reads again in MiXCR, with one record for every CDR3 protein. The profile shows a few hundred thousand distinct CDR3 sequences, more than 20% of them singletons. The sample originates from a study of CD8 T cells in ankylosing spondylitis. Trimming cost V 5 bases and J 0 bases, with 10 bases left between them. The CDR3 runs to 13 residues. The germline gives CDR1 SQVTM, CDR2 ANQGSEA. The clonotype was recovered from a male donor with ankylosing spondylitis or in good health (not recorded which). V usage is TRBV29-1 and J usage is TRBJ2-5; tentative D call: TRBD2 (5 bases). The sample taken for sequencing was blood, either unsorted or a sorted T cell fraction (not recorded which). CDR3 sequence reads: CSVTGYHQETQYF. The CDR3 bases are TGCAGCGTTACGGGGTACCACCAAGAGACCCAGTACTTC.